The 16 T cell receptor beta chains presented below share a single source sample, sequenced in a study of human T cells and chemical hapten exposure. Time point: pre-sensitization, week 0. The treatment denotes: therapeutic diphenylcyclopropenone sensitization with weekly scalp DPC. Via MiXCR, TCRdb re-called the RACE reads, giving one row per CDR3 protein. This table has approximately 370,000 distinct CDR3 sequences, 5.5% appearing once. Sample: whole blood, taken in connection with sensitization to the hapten diphenylcyclopropenone (DPC). The source is a woman between 18 and 29 years old with alopecia areata. Some clones in this sample may be carry-over from other donors' samples.

This clonotype was counted many times. The gene calls are TRBV28 and TRBJ2-3; 7 bases are shared with TRBD2. The trim removed 6 bases at V and 1 base at J, leaving 16 bases unmatched. Germline CDR1 and CDR2: MDHEN and SYDVKM. The CDR3 spans 18 residues. CDR3 sequence: CASSPLGGPVWGTDTQYF. CDR3 bases: TGTGCCAGCAGCCCCTTGGGAGGGCCAGTCTGGGGCACAGATACGCAGTATTTT.

This clonotype was counted only a few times. V gene TRBV6-1 combines with J gene TRBJ2-3; 8 bases map to TRBD2. Germline-derived CDR1 and CDR2 are MNHNS and SASEGT. There are 14 residues in the CDR3. The ends lost 5 bases at V and 7 bases at J; junction bases unmatched: 8. The CDR3: CASSPSGLAHTQYF. DNA for the CDR3: TGTGCCAGCAGTCCCTCCGGACTAGCTCATACGCAGTATTTT.

This clonotype was counted a few times. The chain couples TRBV6-5 to TRBJ1-1; D gene unclear. Trimming took off 6 bases at V and 11 bases at J, with 16 bases between the two ends. The CDR3 spans 12 residues. The V gene's germline CDR1 is MNHEY and CDR2 SVGAGI. The CDR3: CASSLPGFRAFF. Written as DNA, the CDR3 is TGTGCCAGCAGCCTCCCGGGTTTTCGCGCTTTCTTT.

This clonotype was observed a few times. The chain employs TRBV6-5 and TRBJ1-4; D is undetermined. The CDR3 covers 13 residues. CDR1 and CDR2 (germline): MNHEY, SVGAGI. Trimming cost V 2 bases and J 8 bases, with 9 bases left between them. The CDR3 nucleotides are TGTGCCAGCAGTTACGGACGAGGGGAAAAACTGTTTTTT. As protein: CASSYGRGEKLFF.

The table lists this clonotype with many counts. J is TRBJ2-1 and V is TRBV6-6; TRBD2 is a possible D gene (5 bases). The V gene lost 3 bases and the J gene lost 14 bases, with 14 bases spanning the gap. Germline V gives CDR1 MNHNY, CDR2 SVGAGI (reference sequence). The CDR3 runs to 12 residues. CDR3 coding DNA: TGTGCCAGCAGTTATTCCGTCGGGGTGGAGTTCTTC. Protein: CASSYSVGVEFF.

The chain recombines TRBV28 with TRBJ1-5, with 10 bases fitting TRBD1. The CDR3 spans 16 residues. Germline assignment: CDR1 MDHEN and CDR2 SYDVKM. With 8 bases clipped from V and 6 bases from J, the junction kept 13 bases outside the gene matches. CDR3 amino acids: CASGIQGQGLGQPQHF. CDR3 coding DNA: TGTGCCAGCGGAATCCAGGGACAGGGGTTAGGTCAGCCCCAGCATTTT.

This clonotype showed up many times. The gene calls are TRBV5-6 and TRBJ2-1; TRBD2 matches at 11 bases. CDR3 length equals 18 residues. Germline CDR1 reads SGHDT; CDR2 reads YYEEEE. The V gene end was trimmed by 4 bases and the J gene end by 1 base; junction bases not matched to a gene: 10. The chain's CDR3 is CASSRRLAGGLSYNEQFF. CDR3 DNA: TGTGCCAGCAGCCGGAGGCTAGCGGGGGGCCTTTCCTACAATGAGCAGTTCTTC. Full variable domain (rest looked up from reference TRBV5-6 and TRBJ2-1): DAGVTQSPTHLIKTRGQQVTLRCSPKSGHDTVSWYQQALGQGPQFIFQYYEEEERQRGNFPDRFSGHQFPNYSSELNVNALLLGDSALYLCASSRRLAGGLSYNEQFFGPGTRLTVL.

This sequence joins TRBV6-5 and TRBJ1-5; possible D gene TRBD1, 5 bases. V was cut by 4 bases and J by 9 bases, with 22 bases left in between. The CDR3 contains 16 residues. Germline assignment: CDR1 MNHEY and CDR2 SVGAGI. CDR3 sequence reads: CASSSLTRGSVGPQHF. The CDR3 nucleotides are TGTGCCAGCAGTTCCCTGACACGGGGGTCCGTAGGGCCCCAGCATTTT.

This clonotype was counted between two and nine times. The chain is built from TRBV5-1 and TRBJ2-1, with D perhaps matching TRBD1 or TRBD2 (5 bases each). Trimming shortened V by 0 bases and J by 7 bases, and 14 bases separated the two germline ends. This CDR3 has 15 amino acids. Germline V CDR1 and CDR2: SGHRS, YFSETQ. The CDR3 loop is CASSLEQGERNEQFF. Here the CDR3 DNA reads TGCGCCAGCAGCTTGGAGCAGGGAGAACGGAATGAGCAGTTCTTC. Combining the CDR3 with reference TRBV5-1 and TRBJ2-1 gives the whole variable domain KAGVTQTPRYLIKTRGQQVTLSCSPISGHRSVSWYQQTPGQGLQFLFEYFSETQRNKGNFPGRFSGRQFSNSRSEMNVSTLELGDSALYLCASSLEQGERNEQFFGPGTRLTVL.

This clonotype has at least ten counts. For the CDR3, the DNA is TGCAGTGCTCAACAGGGGGTAGATGAAAAACTGTTTTTT. Its translation: CSAQQGVDEKLFF. The V call is TRBV20-1, the J call TRBJ1-4; 8 bases line up with TRBD1. In germline, CDR1 is DFQATT, CDR2 SNEGSKA (reference sequence). The CDR3 spans 13 residues. The V and J ends lost 5 bases and 6 bases, in that order; junction bases with no gene match: 5.

This clonotype was found a few times. The chain uses TRBV20-1 and TRBJ2-5, with D possibly called TRBD1 or TRBD2 (7 bases each). The CDR3 sequence is 15 residues long. Germline V gene sequence: CDR1 DFQATT, CDR2 SNEGSKA (reference sequence). V dropped 8 bases and J dropped 6 bases, with 25 bases sitting between them. The CDR3 sequence is CSQLSGGAFGKTQYF. CDR3 sequence (DNA): TGCAGTCAACTATCAGGGGGGGCTTTTGGGAAGACCCAGTACTTC.

V gene TRBV28 combines with J gene TRBJ1-5; no firm D call. The CDR3 spans 16 residues. Germline CDR1 and CDR2: MDHEN and SYDVKM. V was pared by 9 bases and J by 4 bases, with 22 bases between. The CDR3, as DNA: TGTGCCAGTGCTTTGGGCGGCAAGGGAGTTAATCAGCCCCAGCATTTT. Its translation is CASALGGKGVNQPQHF.

V is TRBV10-3 and J is TRBJ1-1; maybe TRBD1 (6 bases). This CDR3 contains 13 residues. Trimming pared 9 bases from V and 4 bases from J, leaving 15 bases between. CDR1 and CDR2 from the germline V gene are ENHRY and SYGVKD. The CDR3 DNA reads as TGTGCCATGAGGAGGGGGTTGGTCACTGAAGCTTTCTTT. Protein: CAMRRGLVTEAFF.

V usage is TRBV7-9 and J usage is TRBJ1-4; D is perhaps TRBD1 (6 bases). V was cut by 5 bases and J by 8 bases, with 15 bases left in between. The CDR3 sequence is 14 residues long. Germline values: CDR1 SEHNR, CDR2 FQNEAQ (reference sequence). This CDR3 is CASSSDRFSEKLFF. The CDR3, as DNA: TGTGCCAGCAGCAGTGACAGGTTTTCCGAAAAACTGTTTTTT.

The gene calls are TRBV3-1 and TRBJ2-3; the match to TRBD1 covers 10 bases. The germline V gene has CDR1 LGHDT and CDR2 YNNKEL (reference sequence). V was pared by 5 bases and J by 1 base, with 6 bases of the junction left unmatched. This CDR3 spans 16 amino acids. The CDR3 DNA reads TGTGCCAGCAGCAAGCTCGGGACAGGGGGCACAGATACGCAGTATTTT. Its protein is CASSKLGTGGTDTQYF.

The chain couples TRBV6-6 to TRBJ2-7, with 9 bases identical to TRBD2. The CDR3 contains 16 residues. Germline V gene data show CDR1 as MNHNY and CDR2 as SVGAGI (reference sequence). Germline trimming cut 2 bases from V and 2 bases from J; bases unmatched to any gene: 7. CDR3 residues: CASSYGVAGAAYEQYF. In DNA, the CDR3 is TGTGCCAGCAGTTACGGGGTAGCGGGGGCAGCCTACGAGCAGTACTTC.